These 27 T cell receptor beta chains originate from one sample sequenced in a study of long-term antiretroviral therapy in people with HIV. They ran version v3.0 of the immunoSEQ assay at survey level. The protocol was immunoSEQ multiplex PCR, while the TCRdb copy is restricted to in-frame clones and leaves out a portion. The sample records tens of thousands of clones, 70% to 85% being singletons. Sequenced here: unsorted PBMCs, sampled 0.5 years after starting antiretroviral therapy. Every receptor here comes from a man between 18 and 29 years old with HIV.

V and J are TRBV19 and TRBJ2-1; 8 nucleotides match TRBD2. With 2 bases clipped from V and 3 bases from J, the junction kept 6 bases outside the gene matches. Germline CDR1 LNHDA, CDR2 SQIVND (reference sequence). The CDR3 is 16 amino acids. The CDR3 loop is CASSIWVSGDYNEQFF. The CDR3, as DNA: TGTGCCAGTAGTATATGGGTTAGCGGGGACTACAATGAGCAGTTCTTC. Full variable domain (rest looked up from reference TRBV19 and TRBJ2-1): DGGITQSPKYLFRKEGQNVTLSCEQNLNHDAMYWYRQDPGQGLRLIYYSQIVNDFQKGDIAEGYSVSREKKESFPLTVTSAQKNPTAFYLCASSIWVSGDYNEQFFGPGTRLTVL.

This rearrangement joins TRBV4-3 to TRBJ2-7, with D hard to call. This CDR3 contains 15 residues. V lost 0 bases and J lost 0, with 9 bases in between. CDR1 and CDR2 (germline): LGHNA, YSLEER. The CDR3 DNA is TGCGCCAGCAGCCAAGAAGGCTACAGCTCCTACGAGCAGTACTTC. Protein product: CASSQEGYSSYEQYF.

This clone was detected only once. The V and J genes are TRBV18 and TRBJ2-2; unclear D gene. The CDR3 is 13 residues long. The germline V gene has CDR1 KGHSH and CDR2 LQKENI. V was trimmed by 3 bases and J by 7 bases, leaving 9 bases between them. CDR3 nucleotide sequence: TGTGCCAGCTCACCTACCGCAGGCGGGGAGCTGTTTTTT. As protein: CASSPTAGGELFF.

This clone has just a few counts. The V gene is TRBV9, the J gene TRBJ2-7; possibly TRBD2 for D (6 bases). V was pared by 0 bases and J by 4 bases, with 14 bases between. From germline, CDR1 is SGDLS and CDR2 YYNGEE. This CDR3 is 15 amino acids long. CDR3 in amino acids: CASSVGSGVVYEQYF. The CDR3 DNA reads as TGTGCCAGCAGCGTAGGGTCGGGGGTGGTATACGAGCAGTACTTC.

The rearrangement uses TRBV28 and TRBJ2-7, with 12 bases fitting TRBD2. The CDR3 is 15 amino acids. The J segment lost 5 bases and the V segment lost 5 bases, leaving 7 bases of the junction unmatched. CDR1 MDHEN and CDR2 SYDVKM come from the germline V gene. The CDR3 here is CASSALAGGSDEQYF. As DNA, the CDR3 is TGTGCCAGCAGTGCCCTAGCGGGAGGGTCGGACGAGCAGTACTTC.

CDR3 sequence reads: CASSILGESDEQYF. CDR3 nucleotides: TGTGCCAGCAGTATTTTAGGGGAGTCTGACGAGCAGTACTTC. V usage is TRBV27 and J usage is TRBJ2-7; D may match TRBD1 or TRBD2 (5 bases each). Germline V gene lookup returns CDR1 MNHEY and CDR2 SMNVEV (reference sequence). V lost 5 bases, J lost 5 bases, and 16 bases lay in between. The CDR3 extends over 14 amino acids.

The chain carries TRBV18 and TRBJ2-5, with TRBD1 matching over 7 bases. The ends lost 5 bases at V and 3 bases at J; junction bases unmatched: 9. The CDR3 runs 15 residues. Germline V lookup: CDR1 KGHSH, CDR2 LQKENI. CDR3 nucleotide sequence: TGTGCCAGCTCATCCCCTCCGGGACAGAAAGAGACCCAGTACTTC. Translated, it gives CASSSPPGQKETQYF.

The CDR3 spells CASSIPSANSNQPQHF. The CDR3 bases are TGTGCCAGTAGTATACCGTCCGCTAATAGCAATCAGCCCCAGCATTTT. V usage is TRBV19 and J usage is TRBJ1-5; D gene ambiguous. The germline V and J ends were trimmed by 2 bases and 0 bases, with 11 bases remaining between them. Germline CDR1 LNHDA, CDR2 SQIVND (reference sequence). The CDR3 extends over 16 amino acids. Drawing the rest from reference TRBV19 and TRBJ1-5, the complete variable domain is DGGITQSPKYLFRKEGQNVTLSCEQNLNHDAMYWYRQDPGQGLRLIYYSQIVNDFQKGDIAEGYSVSREKKESFPLTVTSAQKNPTAFYLCASSIPSANSNQPQHFGDGTRLSIL.

The chain is built from TRBV19 and TRBJ2-2; no clear D. The CDR3 totals 13 residues. V was shortened by 7 bases and J by 0 bases, with 6 bases between the two germline ends. Per the germline V gene, CDR1 is LNHDA and CDR2 is SQIVND (reference sequence). The CDR3 reads CASTNPNTGELFF. CDR3 DNA sequence: TGTGCCAGTACCAACCCGAACACCGGGGAGCTGTTTTTT.

This chain joins TRBV23-1 and TRBJ1-1; a weak D match, TRBD1 (5 bases). TRBV23-1 is reported as an ORF; its role is uncertain. The CDR3 sequence is 15 residues long. Trimming shortened V by 4 bases and J by 1 base, and 13 bases separated the two germline ends. The CDR3 spells CASSPPGRKNTEAFF. CDR3 DNA sequence: TGCGCCAGCAGTCCGCCGGGACGCAAGAACACTGAAGCTTTCTTT.

The chain uses TRBV7-2 and TRBJ1-5, with TRBD1 as a possible D gene (6 bases). This CDR3 comprises 13 residues. Per the germline V gene, CDR1 is SGHTA and CDR2 is FQGNSA. Trimming stripped 6 bases from V and 7 bases from J, with 13 bases between. CDR3 sequence: CASSQQGEQPQHF. The CDR3 DNA is TGTGCCAGCAGTCAACAGGGAGAACAGCCCCAGCATTTT. Supplemented by reference TRBV7-2 and TRBJ1-5, the full variable domain reads GAGVSQSPSNKVTEKGKDVELRCDPISGHTALYWYRQSLGQGLEFLIYFQGNSAPDKSGLPSDRFSAERTGGSVSTLTIQRTQQEDSAVYLCASSQQGEQPQHFGDGTRLSIL.

The table lists this clone with a few counts. The chain is built from TRBV7-9 and TRBJ1-2, with no clear D. V lost 5 bases and J 8 bases, leaving 15 bases between the germline ends. The germline V gene has CDR1 SEHNR and CDR2 FQNEAQ (reference sequence). CDR3 length equals 13 residues. DNA of the CDR3: TGTGCCAGCAGCCCCGGAGGATCAGGCGGCTACACCTTC. It is translated as CASSPGGSGGYTF.

This rearrangement joins TRBV7-2 to TRBJ1-5; tentatively, D is TRBD1 (6 bases). V gave up 3 bases and J gave up 5 bases, with 11 bases separating them. The CDR3 is 14 residues long. Germline loops: CDR1 SGHTA, CDR2 FQGNSA. The CDR3 here is CASSFAGEDQPQHF. Written as DNA, the CDR3 is TGTGCCAGCAGCTTCGCAGGGGAGGATCAGCCCCAGCATTTT.

V and J are TRBV11-2 and TRBJ2-3; weak D call: TRBD1 (5 bases). Trimming shortened V by 0 bases and J by 3 bases, and 13 bases separated the two germline ends. From germline, CDR1 is SGHAT and CDR2 FQNNGV. CDR3 length equals 16 residues. CDR3 residues: CASSLEGRGWTDTQYF. The CDR3 region has the DNA TGTGCCAGCAGCTTAGAGGGGCGAGGTTGGACAGATACGCAGTATTTT.

The chain uses TRBV4-2 and TRBJ2-1, with TRBD1 as a possible D gene (5 bases). Trimming removed 0 bases at V and 5 bases at J, with 11 bases between. Germline lookup yields CDR1 LGHNA and CDR2 YNFKEQ. CDR3 length: 15 amino acids. The CDR3 DNA reads TGTGCCAGCAGCCAAGATTGGGGCTTTCACAATGAGCAGTTCTTC. Its translation: CASSQDWGFHNEQFF.

This chain uses TRBV15 with TRBJ1-4; possible D gene TRBD1, 5 bases. This CDR3 has 15 amino acids. Germline V gene data show CDR1 as LNHNV and CDR2 as YYDKDF (reference sequence). Trimming pared 4 bases from V and 6 bases from J, leaving 15 bases between. The CDR3 DNA sequence: TGTGCCACCAGCATCGGAGAGGGGCGATATGAAAAACTGTTTTTT. It translates to CATSIGEGRYEKLFF.

The chain recombines TRBV7-9 with TRBJ1-5; D remains ambiguous. Germline V gene lookup returns CDR1 SEHNR and CDR2 FQNEAQ (reference sequence). Trimming stripped 5 bases from V and 5 bases from J, with 10 bases between. The CDR3 covers 13 residues. The CDR3 is CASSQDGYQPQHF. As DNA, the CDR3 is TGTGCCAGCAGCCAAGACGGCTATCAGCCCCAGCATTTT.

V is TRBV5-6 and J is TRBJ1-5; D might be TRBD1 (6 bases). V was trimmed by 4 bases and J by 6 bases, leaving 14 bases between them. The germline V gene has CDR1 SGHDT and CDR2 YYEEEE. This CDR3 is built from 14 residues. The CDR3 region is CASSVTGLGQPQHF. The CDR3 DNA sequence: TGTGCCAGCAGCGTGACAGGTCTAGGTCAGCCCCAGCATTTT.

V is TRBV5-6 and J is TRBJ1-1; D perhaps matches TRBD1 (6 bases). Germline lookup yields CDR1 SGHDT and CDR2 YYEEEE. V was trimmed by 4 bases and J by 2 bases, leaving 21 bases between them. This CDR3 has 17 amino acids. This CDR3 reads CASSVLGTQIYNTEAFF. Written as DNA, the CDR3 is TGTGCCAGCAGCGTATTAGGGACACAGATTTACAACACTGAAGCTTTCTTT.

The V call is TRBV27, the J call TRBJ1-5; D gene uncertain. Trimming left V 5 bases short and J 4 bases short, with 6 bases between. The germline V gene encodes CDR1 MNHEY and CDR2 SMNVEV (reference sequence). The length of the CDR3 is 12 residues. This chain's CDR3 is CASSAPNQPQHF. As DNA, the CDR3 is TGTGCCAGCAGTGCCCCGAATCAGCCCCAGCATTTT.

A single count supports this clone. The chain employs TRBV13 and TRBJ2-3; TRBD2 matches at 10 bases. CDR1 PRHDT and CDR2 FYEKMQ come from the germline V gene (reference sequence). The ends lost 2 bases at V and 4 bases at J; junction bases unmatched: 0. The CDR3 contains 14 residues. CDR3 sequence: CASSLSGGADTQYF. CDR3 DNA: TGTGCCAGCAGCTTAAGCGGGGGGGCAGATACGCAGTATTTT. Complete variable domain (other parts from reference TRBV13 and TRBJ2-3): AAGVIQSPRHLIKEKRETATLKCYPIPRHDTVYWYQQGPGQDPQFLISFYEKMQSDKGSIPDRFSAQQFSDYHSELNMSSLELGDSALYFCASSLSGGADTQYFGPGTRLTVL.

J is TRBJ2-2 and V is TRBV9; D gene unclear. The CDR3 sequence is 15 residues long. CDR1 and CDR2 from the germline V gene are SGDLS and YYNGEE. V was trimmed by 0 bases and J by 4 bases, leaving 10 bases between them. The CDR3 sequence is CASSVDQKITGELFF. The CDR3 DNA sequence: TGTGCCAGCAGCGTAGATCAGAAAATCACCGGGGAGCTGTTTTTT. Full variable domain (outside the CDR3, taken from reference TRBV9 and TRBJ2-2): DSGVTQTPKHLITATGQRVTLRCSPRSGDLSVYWYQQSLDQGLQFLIQYYNGEERAKGNILERFSAQQFPDLHSELNLSSLELGDSALYFCASSVDQKITGELFFGEGSRLTVL.

The chain is built from TRBV18 and TRBJ1-5; D is perhaps TRBD1 (6 bases). Germline V gene sequence: CDR1 KGHSH, CDR2 LQKENI. CDR3 size: 14 residues. Trimming removed 3 bases from V and 3 bases from J, with 9 bases in between. CDR3 in DNA: TGTGCCAGCTCACCCCGGGACACCAATCAGCCCCAGCATTTT. This gives the protein CASSPRDTNQPQHF. The variable domain in full, with the rest retrieved from reference TRBV18 and TRBJ1-5, is NAGVMQNPRHLVRRRGQEARLRCSPMKGHSHVYWYRQLPEEGLKFMVYLQKENIIDESGMPKERFSAEFPKEGPSILRIQQVVRGDSAAYFCASSPRDTNQPQHFGDGTRLSIL.

J is TRBJ2-2 and V is TRBV7-3; no reliable D call. Germline V gives CDR1 SGHTA, CDR2 FQGTGA. The V and J ends lost 1 base and 7 bases respectively, with 7 bases between them. The CDR3 runs to 13 residues. The CDR3 bases are TGTGCCAGCAGCTTAAGCCTGCGCGGGGAGCTGTTTTTT. Protein product: CASSLSLRGELFF.

The count of this clone is one. CDR3 loop: CASSYATNTGELFF. The CDR3 DNA follows: TGTGCCAGCAGTTACGCTACGAACACCGGGGAGCTGTTTTTT. This sequence joins TRBV6-5 and TRBJ2-2; D uncertain. The CDR3 has 14 residues. The V end lost 2 bases, the J end lost 0 bases, and 4 bases lay between the germline ends. Germline V CDR1 and CDR2: MNHEY, SVGAGI.

The chain employs TRBV28 and TRBJ1-5; D is ambiguous. CDR3 length: 17 residues. Germline V gives CDR1 MDHEN, CDR2 SYDVKM. V was clipped by 3 bases and J by 0 bases, with 15 bases between them. The CDR3 protein is CASSFPGFFISNQPQHF. The DNA of the CDR3 is TGTGCCAGCAGTTTTCCCGGGTTTTTCATTAGCAATCAGCCCCAGCATTTT.

The chain combines TRBV7-2 with TRBJ1-1; D is undetermined. Germline V gene data show CDR1 as SGHTA and CDR2 as FQGNSA. This CDR3 region has 16 residues. Trimming stripped 6 bases from V and 1 base from J, with 18 bases between. For the CDR3, the DNA is TGTGCCAGCAGTCTTAGTTCAGGTCATCGGAACACTGAAGCTTTCTTT. Translated, it gives CASSLSSGHRNTEAFF.